This TCR beta chain was sequenced in a study of CD8 T cells in ankylosing spondylitis. This clonotype was detected a few times. Its antigen is unknown. Study-level findings and limits: Reactive arthritis synovial fluid and blood previously showed some of these motif variants. Disease-associated clones were CD8+ and fairly uncommon in peripheral blood. Made up of eight highly homologous variants, a TCR beta motif appeared characteristic of ankylosing spondylitis blood.

Making use of molecular barcodes, quantitative 5'-RACE generated TCR beta libraries. One entry per CDR3 protein results from TCRdb running MiXCR on the 5' RACE reads. The sample includes approximately 500,000 distinct CDR3 sequences, about 13% of them seen just once. There are 15 residues in the CDR3. Trimming pared 5 bases from V and 5 bases from J, leaving 19 bases between. Germline V gene sequence: CDR1 SGHRS, CDR2 YFSETQ. Sequencing was performed on blood, either unsorted or a sorted T cell fraction (not recorded which). The sequence derives from a male donor with ankylosing spondylitis. The chain is built from TRBV5-1 and TRBJ1-2; tentatively, D is TRBD1 (5 bases). As DNA, the CDR3 is TGCGCCAGCAGACCCGGGGCAGGCATAGAATATGGCTACACCTTC. Amino acid sequence: CASRPGAGIEYGYTF.